Below are 32 T cell receptor beta chains sequenced from a single sample in a study of blood T cell repertoires in COVID-19. Assay: immunoSEQ multiplex PCR; the TCRdb copy retains only in-frame clones and omits some. This sample has some 370,000 clones, with 80% to 85% found just once. The sequenced sample was PBMCs or T cells enriched from blood (not recorded which). All receptors derive from a woman aged 45-60 years who had recovered from COVID-19.

The CDR3 here is CASSPPHTGYEAFF. CDR3 coding DNA: TGTGCCAGCAGTCCCCCTCACACGGGATATGAAGCTTTCTTT. V and J are TRBV28 and TRBJ1-1; D ambiguous. Trimming cost V 5 bases and J 7 bases, with 17 bases left between them. The CDR3 contains 14 residues. CDR1 MDHEN and CDR2 SYDVKM come from the germline V gene.

The rearrangement links TRBV5-1 to TRBJ2-1; tentatively, D is TRBD2 (5 bases). V dropped 0 bases and J dropped 0 bases, with 10 bases sitting between them. This CDR3 has 16 residues. In germline, CDR1 is SGHRS, CDR2 YFSETQ. The CDR3 loop reads CASSLDAGSSYNEQFF. CDR3 DNA sequence: TGCGCCAGCAGCTTGGATGCGGGTAGCTCCTACAATGAGCAGTTCTTC. The variable domain in full, completed from reference TRBV5-1 and TRBJ2-1, reads KAGVTQTPRYLIKTRGQQVTLSCSPISGHRSVSWYQQTPGQGLQFLFEYFSETQRNKGNFPGRFSGRQFSNSRSEMNVSTLELGDSALYLCASSLDAGSSYNEQFFGPGTRLTVL.

The genes are TRBV19 and TRBJ2-1; 8 bases are a match to TRBD1. Germline V gene lookup returns CDR1 LNHDA and CDR2 SQIVND (reference sequence). Trimming cost V 6 bases and J 4 bases; bases outside gene matches: 8. This CDR3 region has 15 residues. This chain's CDR3 is CASSPDRGWYNEQFF. In nucleotides, the CDR3 is TGTGCCAGTAGCCCCGACAGGGGTTGGTACAATGAGCAGTTCTTC.

V usage is TRBV6-2 or TRBV6-3 and J usage is TRBJ1-5; 8 nucleotides align to TRBD1. Germline CDR1 is MNHEY and CDR2 is SVGEGT. The CDR3 totals 20 residues. The J segment lost 0 bases and the V segment lost 2 bases, leaving 15 bases of the junction unmatched. The CDR3 DNA follows: TGTGCCAGCAGTTACCTCTTGGCAGGGGGCATCGTATTTAGCAATCAGCCCCAGCATTTT. It codes for CASSYLLAGGIVFSNQPQHF.

This sequence joins TRBV27 and TRBJ2-1; 8 nucleotides line up with TRBD1. The CDR3 is made up of 14 amino acids. From germline, CDR1 is MNHEY and CDR2 SMNVEV (reference sequence). J was trimmed by 14 bases and V by 2 bases; bases with no gene match: 11. The CDR3 region has the DNA TGTGCCAGCAGTTTAAACAGGGGGACCTGGCAGGAGTTCTTC. Protein sequence: CASSLNRGTWQEFF.

The chain carries TRBV5-1 and TRBJ2-7, with 8 bases that match TRBD2. The CDR3 is 15 amino acids. After removal of 4 bases from V and 1 base from J, the junction contained 7 bases not matched to a gene. Germline loops: CDR1 SGHRS, CDR2 YFSETQ. For the CDR3, the DNA is TGCGCCAGCAGCGTAACCGGGACTAGTTCCTACGAGCAGTACTTC. Amino acid sequence: CASSVTGTSSYEQYF.

This chain links TRBV19 with TRBJ2-1, with D possibly matching TRBD2 (6 bases). The CDR3 runs 18 residues. Trimming took 3 bases from V and 0 from J, leaving 18 bases between them. Per the germline V gene, CDR1 is LNHDA and CDR2 is SQIVND (reference sequence). In DNA form, the CDR3 reads TGTGCCAGTAGTATTGTTAGCGGAAGGGGAGCCTCCTACAATGAGCAGTTCTTC. Translating gives CASSIVSGRGASYNEQFF.

The chain employs TRBV11-2 and TRBJ1-1; D perhaps matches TRBD1 (6 bases). The CDR3 length is 14 residues. Trimming took 4 bases from V and 0 from J, leaving 9 bases between them. Germline CDR1 and CDR2: SGHAT and FQNNGV. The CDR3 DNA sequence: TGTGCCAGCAGCTCGGGGGGCTTGAACACTGAAGCTTTCTTT. Its protein is CASSSGGLNTEAFF.

This chain uses TRBV19 with TRBJ1-4, with 9 bases fitting TRBD1. V dropped 11 bases and J dropped 5; count of bases not matched to a gene: 9. This CDR3 spans 14 amino acids. Looked up from germline, CDR1 is LNHDA and CDR2 is SQIVND (reference sequence). The chain's CDR3 is CAQTAGQGNEKLFF. CDR3 nucleotides: TGTGCCCAGACCGCCGGACAGGGGAATGAAAAACTGTTTTTT.

V gene TRBV2 combines with J gene TRBJ1-5; D gene uncertain. Germline V CDR1 and CDR2: SNHLY, FYNNEI. CDR3 length: 13 amino acids. V lost 4 bases, J lost 7 bases, and 11 bases lay in between. The CDR3 nucleotides are TGTGCCAGCAGTGGGCCAGAGGGACAGCCCCAGCATTTT. Its protein is CASSGPEGQPQHF. Drawing the rest from reference TRBV2 and TRBJ1-5, the complete variable domain is EPEVTQTPSHQVTQMGQEVILRCVPISNHLYFYWYRQILGQKVEFLVSFYNNEISEKSEIFDDQFSVERPDGSNFTLKIRSTKLEDSAMYFCASSGPEGQPQHFGDGTRLSIL.

The rearrangement links TRBV3-1 (or the pseudogene TRBV3-2) to TRBJ2-3; D possibly corresponds to TRBD2 (5 bases). Trimming stripped 0 bases from V and 13 bases from J, with 8 bases between. The germline CDR1 and CDR2 sequences are LGHDT and YNNKEL (reference sequence). The CDR3 is 11 amino acids. CDR3 bases: TGTGCCAGCAGCCAAGAGACGAGGGAGTATTTT. It yields the protein CASSQETREYF.

This clone was counted only a few times. The rearrangement joins TRBV7-2 to TRBJ1-3; TRBD1 aligns across 8 bases. With V trimmed by 1 base and J by 4 bases, 3 bases remained unmatched. This CDR3 is built from 15 residues. CDR1 SGHTA and CDR2 FQGNSA come from the germline V gene. The DNA of the CDR3 is TGTGCCAGCAGCTTAGTTTCAGGGGGCGGAAACACCATATATTTT. Its translation is CASSLVSGGGNTIYF.

The CDR3 loop reads CASRYAGSYEQYF. The CDR3 DNA is TGTGCCAGCCGGTACGCCGGGTCATACGAGCAGTACTTC. This chain uses TRBV7-2 with TRBJ2-7; D is undetermined. The V gene lost 8 bases and the J gene lost 4 bases, with 15 bases spanning the gap. There are 13 residues in the CDR3. Looked up from germline, CDR1 is SGHTA and CDR2 is FQGNSA.

V and J are TRBV11-3 and TRBJ2-3; 15 bases are shared with TRBD2. The CDR3 spans 19 residues. Germline lookup yields CDR1 SGHNT and CDR2 YENEEA. Losses at the gene ends were 0 bases for V and 4 bases for J; bases not matched to a gene: 8. In DNA form, the CDR3 reads TGTGCCAGCAGCTTAGATCGAGGACTAGCGGGGGGGCCATCAGATACGCAGTATTTT. This gives the protein CASSLDRGLAGGPSDTQYF.

The chain has TRBV4-3 and TRBJ2-7; 9 bases map to TRBD1. CDR1 and CDR2 (germline): LGHNA, YSLEER. Germline trimming cut 3 bases from V and 4 bases from J; bases unmatched to any gene: 7. CDR3 length: 15 amino acids. DNA of the CDR3: TGCGCCAGCAGCCACGACACCGGACAGGGGTACGAGCAGTACTTC. Residues: CASSHDTGQGYEQYF.

This clone was picked up a small number of times. The J gene is TRBJ1-2, the V gene TRBV5-6, with a possible D match to TRBD1 (5 bases). Trimming took 3 bases from V and 3 from J, leaving 9 bases between them. CDR3 size: 13 residues. From germline, CDR1 is SGHDT and CDR2 YYEEEE. CDR3 nucleotide sequence: TGTGCCAGCAGCTCACAGGCTCACTATGGCTACACCTTC. This translates into CASSSQAHYGYTF.

This clone was seen only a few times. This rearrangement joins TRBV30 to TRBJ1-1; no definite D call. Trimming removed 3 bases from V and 0 bases from J, with 11 bases in between. This CDR3 is 14 amino acids long. Germline assignment: CDR1 GTSNPN and CDR2 SVGIG (reference sequence). In DNA form, the CDR3 reads TGTGCCTGGAGGAACCAGGATTTGAACACTGAAGCTTTCTTT. Translated, it gives CAWRNQDLNTEAFF.

This clone was seen once. The chain uses TRBV19 and TRBJ2-3; the match to TRBD2 covers 8 bases. With 5 bases clipped from V and 2 bases from J, the junction kept 12 bases outside the gene matches. This CDR3 contains 17 residues. CDR1 and CDR2 from the germline V gene are LNHDA and SQIVND (reference sequence). CDR3 loop: CASSLSPLAEFTDTQYF. The DNA for the CDR3 is TGTGCCAGTAGTCTTAGCCCACTAGCGGAGTTCACAGATACGCAGTATTTT.

The chain carries TRBV3-1 (or the pseudogene TRBV3-2) and TRBJ1-2; a possible D gene is TRBD1 (6 bases). V dropped 4 bases and J dropped 4 bases, with 19 bases sitting between them. The CDR3 loop spans 16 amino acids. Germline V CDR1 and CDR2: LGHDT, YNNKEL (reference sequence). The CDR3 loop is CASSPNPRGMGYGYTF. The DNA for the CDR3 is TGTGCCAGCAGCCCGAATCCCAGGGGAATGGGCTATGGCTACACCTTC.

CDR3 sequence reads: CASSLRTFYGYTF. Written as DNA, the CDR3 is TGTGCCAGCAGTCTAAGGACATTCTATGGCTACACCTTC. V usage is TRBV25-1 and J usage is TRBJ1-2; D possibly corresponds to TRBD1 (5 bases). CDR3 length: 13 residues. Trimming removed 5 bases at V and 4 bases at J, with 11 bases between. The germline CDR1 and CDR2 sequences are MGHDK and SYGVNS.

This clone was recorded a few times. The J gene is TRBJ1-2, the V gene TRBV5-1, with D unresolved. The V gene's germline CDR1 is SGHRS and CDR2 YFSETQ. V lost 4 bases and J 3 bases, leaving 16 bases between the germline ends. CDR3 length: 15 amino acids. DNA of the CDR3: TGCGCCAGCAGCCCGGAAGGGATCGGGGACTATGGCTACACCTTC. Translating it yields CASSPEGIGDYGYTF. The complete variable domain, with remaining parts taken from reference TRBV5-1 and TRBJ1-2, reads KAGVTQTPRYLIKTRGQQVTLSCSPISGHRSVSWYQQTPGQGLQFLFEYFSETQRNKGNFPGRFSGRQFSNSRSEMNVSTLELGDSALYLCASSPEGIGDYGYTFGSGTRLTVV.

V gene TRBV19 combines with J gene TRBJ2-1, with D tentatively TRBD2 (6 bases). The CDR3 covers 12 residues. Between the trimmed V and J ends, which lost 1 base and 15 bases, there was a span of 13 bases. In germline, CDR1 is LNHDA, CDR2 SQIVND (reference sequence). The CDR3 reads CASSIGSRGWFF. CDR3 sequence (DNA): TGTGCCAGTAGTATAGGGTCCCGGGGGTGGTTCTTC.

The chain has TRBV6-2 or TRBV6-3 and TRBJ2-7, with a weak D call TRBD2 (6 bases). Per the germline V gene, CDR1 is MNHEY and CDR2 is SVGEGT. With 0 bases removed from V and 10 bases from J, the gap between germline ends came to 16 bases. There are 14 residues in the CDR3. CDR3 nucleotide sequence: TGTGCCAGCAGTTACTCGGGGACTCCCTACTTCCAGTACTTC. Its protein product is CASSYSGTPYFQYF.

CDR3 in amino acids: CASSPWDRANYGYTF. The CDR3 DNA reads TGTGCCAGCAGCCCCTGGGACAGAGCTAACTATGGCTACACCTTC. This sequence joins TRBV3-1 (or the pseudogene TRBV3-2) and TRBJ1-2; 7 bases are a match to TRBD1. Germline assignment: CDR1 LGHDT and CDR2 YNNKEL (reference sequence). CDR3 size: 15 residues. The V segment lost 4 bases and the J segment 0 bases; nucleotides outside the gene matches: 5.

The rearrangement uses TRBV18 and TRBJ1-5, with D unresolved. There are 15 residues in the CDR3. V lost 2 bases to trimming and J lost 1 base, with 9 bases between them. Germline V CDR1 and CDR2: KGHSH, LQKENI. The CDR3 reads CASSPVSVSNQPQHF. DNA of the CDR3: TGTGCCAGCTCACCAGTTTCAGTAAGCAATCAGCCCCAGCATTTT.

V gene TRBV6-5 combines with J gene TRBJ1-2; D is unresolved. V shed 6 bases and J shed 0 bases, with 14 bases lying between them. The length of the CDR3 is 15 residues. CDR1 is MNHEY, CDR2 SVGAGI, per germline. The CDR3 sequence: CASRVRKIPNYGYTF. The CDR3 DNA sequence: TGTGCCAGCAGGGTTAGAAAAATTCCTAACTATGGCTACACCTTC.

As concerns this clone: This specimen includes other DNA sequences encoding the same CDR3. The CDR3 loop is CASSLGSGGSYEQYF. The DNA of the CDR3 is TGTGCCAGCAGCTTAGGGTCAGGGGGCTCCTACGAGCAGTACTTC. V is TRBV11-2 and J is TRBJ2-7; 7 bases line up with TRBD1. In germline, CDR1 is SGHAT, CDR2 FQNNGV. The length of the CDR3 is 15 residues. V lost 1 base, J lost 0 bases, and 3 bases stayed unmatched.

V and J are TRBV11-1 and TRBJ2-7; D is possibly TRBD1 (6 bases). The CDR3 spans 16 residues. Per the germline V gene, CDR1 is SGHAT and CDR2 is FQDESV (reference sequence). The ends were cut back, 3 bases at V and 3 bases at J, with 18 bases in the middle. CDR3 nucleotides: TGTGCCAGCAGCTTCGAAACAGGGTTTAAGAGCTACGAGCAGTACTTC. This translates into CASSFETGFKSYEQYF.

This clone was seen a handful of times. The rearrangement links TRBV6-5 to TRBJ1-3; the D gene is possibly TRBD1 (5 bases). This CDR3 comprises 15 residues. V was pared by 6 bases and J by 4 bases, with 16 bases between. The V gene's germline CDR1 is MNHEY and CDR2 SVGAGI. CDR3 bases: TGTGCCAGCAGCCAGACGGGGGTGTCAGGAAACACCATATATTTT. It specifies CASSQTGVSGNTIYF.

The genes are TRBV5-6 and TRBJ2-4; 7 nucleotides match TRBD2. This CDR3 is 16 amino acids long. In germline, CDR1 is SGHDT, CDR2 YYEEEE. The V segment lost 0 bases and the J segment 8 bases; nucleotides outside the gene matches: 11. CDR3 in amino acids: CASSLGGGGFVDIQYF. CDR3 coding DNA: TGTGCCAGCAGCTTGGGCGGGGGAGGGTTTGTGGACATTCAGTACTTC.

This chain uses TRBV28 with TRBJ2-5; D gene uncertain. CDR1 is MDHEN and CDR2 is SYDVKM in the germline V gene. The CDR3 runs 12 residues. Trimming took off 5 bases at V and 6 bases at J, with 10 bases between the two ends. The chain's CDR3 is CASSPEYKTQYF. The CDR3 bases are TGTGCCAGCAGTCCAGAATATAAGACCCAGTACTTC.

The V call is TRBV9, the J call TRBJ2-1, with a tentative D call TRBD2 (6 bases). CDR1 and CDR2 (germline): SGDLS, YYNGEE. Trimming pared 0 bases from V and 9 bases from J, leaving 13 bases between. The CDR3 length is 14 residues. The CDR3 DNA follows: TGTGCCAGCAGCGTAGACTCTAGCGCGGGTGAGCAGTTCTTC. As protein: CASSVDSSAGEQFF.